This paragraph reports one TCR beta chain. Its target is unknown. This entry belongs to a study of blood T cells in healthy people across ages. Findings of the study overall: Diversity of TCR beta per million T cells declined in a roughly linear way with age.

Germline CDR1 reads LNHNV; CDR2 reads YYDKDF (reference sequence). The germline V and J ends were trimmed by 3 bases and 2 bases, with 9 bases remaining between them. This CDR3 region has 14 residues. With a J-beta primer mix and a sample-barcoded 5' primer, a second PCR ran about 7 to 12 cycles. TCRdb re-derived calls from the 5' RACE reads in MiXCR, one entry per CDR3 protein. The table lists 500,000 to 600,000 distinct CDR3 sequences, about 26% of them singletons, with around 18% in the top ten. The TCR sequence derives from a woman between 65 and 79 years old in good health. The rearrangement uses TRBV15 and TRBJ2-3, with a weak D call TRBD1 (6 bases). Material for sequencing was blood. The CDR3, as DNA: TGTGCCACCAGCAGCAGGGGTAACACAGATACGCAGTATTTT. Translation: CATSSRGNTDTQYF.